What follows are 20 T cell receptor beta chains derived from one specimen sequenced in a study of OX40 agonist ivuxolimab in advanced cancers. Clones were sequenced by immunoSEQ multiplex PCR, and TCRdb holds only the in-frame ones, with some missing. The table shows approximately 90,000 clones, with about 90% occurring only once. The sample consisted of CD4+ or CD8+ T cells sorted from blood, taken in a trial of the OX40 agonist ivuxolimab. These receptor sequences come from an adult with an advanced solid tumor such as melanoma, head and neck, liver or kidney cancer.

The chain couples TRBV5-1 to TRBJ2-7; TRBD2 matches 13 bases. CDR1 and CDR2 (germline): SGHRS, YFSETQ. This CDR3 is 15 amino acids long. The J segment lost 4 bases and the V segment lost 4 bases, leaving 5 bases of the junction unmatched. The CDR3 spells CASSIGLAGVYEQYF. The CDR3 nucleotides are TGCGCCAGCAGCATCGGACTAGCGGGAGTGTACGAGCAGTACTTC.

This clone appeared a single time. The chain carries TRBV7-2 and TRBJ1-1, with TRBD1 matching over 8 bases. Unmatched junction bases numbered 5, after V lost 5 bases and J lost 0 bases. The length of the CDR3 is 15 residues. The germline V gene has CDR1 SGHTA and CDR2 FQGNSA. This chain's CDR3 is CASSKTGAMNTEAFF. CDR3 DNA sequence: TGTGCCAGCAGCAAGACAGGGGCCATGAACACTGAAGCTTTCTTT. Full variable domain (remainder filled in from reference TRBV7-2 and TRBJ1-1): GAGVSQSPSNKVTEKGKDVELRCDPISGHTALYWYRQSLGQGLEFLIYFQGNSAPDKSGLPSDRFSAERTGGSVSTLTIQRTQQEDSAVYLCASSKTGAMNTEAFFGQGTRLTVV.

V and J are TRBV7-2 and TRBJ2-7; 8 positions agree with TRBD2. The CDR3 is 14 residues long. With V trimmed by 5 bases and J by 2 bases, 5 bases remained unmatched. The germline V gene has CDR1 SGHTA and CDR2 FQGNSA. The CDR3 DNA reads as TGTGCCAGCAGCACAGGAGCGGGGGCCTACGAGCAGTACTTC. It specifies CASSTGAGAYEQYF.

This clone was seen a few times. The rearrangement uses TRBV5-1 and TRBJ1-1, with 8 bases lining up with TRBD1. The CDR3 is 13 amino acids. The J segment lost 7 bases and the V segment lost 0 bases, leaving 2 bases of the junction unmatched. The V gene's germline CDR1 is SGHRS and CDR2 YFSETQ. CDR3 nucleotides: TGCGCCAGCAGCTTGGGACAGGGGTATGAAGCTTTCTTT. Protein product: CASSLGQGYEAFF.

CDR3 in amino acids: CASQGVGAQYF. CDR3 in DNA: TGTGCCTCCCAGGGGGTGGGGGCGCAGTATTTT. The rearrangement uses TRBV30 and TRBJ2-3; 7 nucleotides align to TRBD1. The CDR3 runs 11 residues. From germline, CDR1 is GTSNPN and CDR2 SVGIG (reference sequence). Trimming took 7 bases from V and 10 from J; bases not matched to a gene: 8.

The V call is TRBV27, the J call TRBJ2-1, with 11 bases that match TRBD2. The ends lost 5 bases at V and 6 bases at J; junction bases unmatched: 9. There are 16 residues in the CDR3. Germline-derived CDR1 and CDR2 are MNHEY and SMNVEV (reference sequence). The CDR3 DNA reads TGTGCCAGCAGTACATGGACTAGCGGGCCGGTCAATGAGCAGTTCTTC. Translating it yields CASSTWTSGPVNEQFF.

The chain is built from TRBV19 and TRBJ2-4; D might be TRBD1 (6 bases). V lost 5 bases and J 4 bases, leaving 15 bases between the germline ends. Per germline, CDR1 LNHDA and CDR2 SQIVND (reference sequence). This CDR3 is 15 amino acids long. The CDR3 bases are TGTGCCAGTAGTCCCTTGGGGGCAGGTAAAAACATTCAGTACTTC. Its translation is CASSPLGAGKNIQYF.

The chain combines TRBV6-5 with TRBJ1-2, with D unclear. V dropped 4 bases and J dropped 13 bases, with 16 bases sitting between them. CDR1 and CDR2 from the germline V gene are MNHEY and SVGAGI. This CDR3 is built from 12 residues. Here the CDR3 reads CASSSAGGLITF. CDR3 DNA: TGTGCCAGCAGTTCGGCTGGCGGACTTATCACCTTC.

CDR3 in amino acids: CASSPGAAGNTIYF. For the CDR3, the DNA is TGCGCCAGCAGCCCCGGGGCTGCTGGAAACACCATATATTTT. The chain links TRBV5-1 to TRBJ1-3, with D possibly being TRBD1 (5 bases). V lost 4 bases to trimming and J lost 2 bases, with 10 bases between them. The CDR3 contains 14 residues. Germline V gives CDR1 SGHRS, CDR2 YFSETQ.

V is TRBV10-3 and J is TRBJ2-3, with a tentative D call TRBD2 (5 bases). The V gene lost 8 bases and the J gene lost 4 bases, with 13 bases spanning the gap. The CDR3 is 13 amino acids. The V gene's germline CDR1 is ENHRY and CDR2 SYGVKD. In DNA, the CDR3 is TGTGCCATCTTTCGGGAAGGAGCAGATACGCAGTATTTT. Its protein product is CAIFREGADTQYF.

The rearrangement joins TRBV5-1 to TRBJ2-2; D call uncertain. V lost 2 bases and J lost 7, with 12 bases in between. The CDR3 loop spans 14 amino acids. Germline CDR1 and CDR2: SGHRS and YFSETQ. The CDR3 region has the DNA TGCGCCAGCAGCTTCAGTGTCGTCATCGGGGAGCTGTTTTTT. It yields the protein CASSFSVVIGELFF. Using reference TRBV5-1 and TRBJ2-2 for the parts outside the CDR3, the full variable domain is KAGVTQTPRYLIKTRGQQVTLSCSPISGHRSVSWYQQTPGQGLQFLFEYFSETQRNKGNFPGRFSGRQFSNSRSEMNVSTLELGDSALYLCASSFSVVIGELFFGEGSRLTVL.

This clone was counted a single time. The chain is built from TRBV9 and TRBJ2-1; D ambiguous. In germline, CDR1 is SGDLS, CDR2 YYNGEE. This CDR3 is 13 amino acids long. Deletions cut 4 bases from V and 10 bases from J, with 15 bases between. In DNA, the CDR3 is TGTGCCAGCAGCCCAGAAGGTCCTGGGGAGCAGTTCTTC. Translating it yields CASSPEGPGEQFF.

The chain has TRBV5-1 and TRBJ2-7; D gene unclear. Germline V gene data show CDR1 as SGHRS and CDR2 as YFSETQ. Trimming took off 1 base at V and 0 bases at J, with 8 bases between the two ends. This CDR3 has 14 residues. The CDR3 is CASSLYLSSYEQYF. In DNA form, the CDR3 reads TGCGCCAGCAGCTTGTACCTCTCCTCCTACGAGCAGTACTTC.

This chain uses TRBV29-1 with TRBJ2-1, with 10 bases identical to TRBD2. The CDR3 is made up of 12 amino acids. The ends lost 8 bases at V and 12 bases at J; junction bases unmatched: 10. The germline gives CDR1 SQVTM, CDR2 ANQGSEA. The CDR3, as DNA: TGCAGCACATCTAGCGGGAGTCCAGGGCAGTTCTTC. It yields the protein CSTSSGSPGQFF.

CDR3 DNA sequence: TGTGCCACCAGACCTGGGGGAGGAGGCAATCAGCCCCAGCATTTT. The encoded protein is CATRPGGGGNQPQHF. V and J are TRBV15 and TRBJ1-5; D is possibly TRBD1 (5 bases). This CDR3 is 15 amino acids long. Deletions cut 6 bases from V and 2 bases from J, with 14 bases between. Germline V CDR1 and CDR2: LNHNV, YYDKDF (reference sequence).

V gene TRBV5-1 combines with J gene TRBJ2-1; TRBD2 matches at 7 bases. This CDR3 has 16 residues. Germline trimming cut 4 bases from V and 6 bases from J; bases unmatched to any gene: 13. Germline V gene data show CDR1 as SGHRS and CDR2 as YFSETQ. CDR3 amino acids: CASSQNAGRGSNEQFF. In DNA form, the CDR3 reads TGCGCCAGCAGCCAAAACGCGGGGAGGGGTTCCAATGAGCAGTTCTTC.

The chain uses TRBV19 and TRBJ2-7; 8 bases fit TRBD2. V lost 8 bases to trimming and J lost 4 bases; unmatched junction nucleotides: 7. Germline assignment: CDR1 LNHDA and CDR2 SQIVND (reference sequence). The CDR3 consists of 13 residues. Here the CDR3 reads CASSGGAGYEQYF. In nucleotides, the CDR3 is TGTGCCAGTTCCGGGGGGGCGGGATACGAGCAGTACTTC.

The rearrangement uses TRBV28 and TRBJ1-6, with 7 bases fitting TRBD1. The CDR3 contains 17 residues. V lost 4 bases and J lost 2; bases outside the gene matches: 8. Germline CDR1 and CDR2: MDHEN and SYDVKM. The CDR3 DNA reads as TGTGCCAGCAGTTCAAGCCTTGACAGGGCCTATAATTCACCCCTCCACTTT. Its protein is CASSSSLDRAYNSPLHF.

The CDR3 here is CASSVVAGGFQDEQFF. The CDR3 coding sequence is TGCGCCAGCAGTGTCGTAGCGGGAGGGTTCCAGGATGAGCAGTTCTTC. The chain is built from TRBV10-1 and TRBJ2-1; TRBD2 aligns across 11 bases. CDR3 size: 16 residues. The germline CDR1 and CDR2 sequences are WNHNN and SYGVQD (reference sequence). Trimming removed 4 bases from V and 8 bases from J; junction bases left unmatched: 10.

This chain joins TRBV28 and TRBJ1-3, with a possible D match to TRBD1 (6 bases). The CDR3 is made up of 16 amino acids. Germline V gene data show CDR1 as MDHEN and CDR2 as SYDVKM. The V end was cut by 5 bases, the J end by 0 bases, with 14 bases between. The CDR3 is CASSPHDRNSGNTIYF. CDR3 coding DNA: TGTGCCAGCAGTCCTCACGACAGGAACTCTGGAAACACCATATATTTT.